The 31 T cell receptor beta chains in this list originate from one sample, sequenced in a study of cytomegalovirus exposure and HLA in healthy donors. With 60 Vbeta and 13 Jbeta primers, the PCR was carried out. Profiling relied on immunoSEQ multiplex PCR, and the TCRdb table lists in-frame clones only, not all of them. The sample yields 150,000 to 250,000 clones, approximately 85% seen once. The sequencing sample was made of PBMCs. The receptors were sampled from a woman in her 50s in good health and CMV-seronegative.

The gene calls are TRBV13 and TRBJ2-1, with TRBD2 matching over 10 bases. This CDR3 region has 16 residues. Germline V gene sequence: CDR1 PRHDT, CDR2 FYEKMQ (reference sequence). After removal of 1 base from V and 8 bases from J, the junction contained 8 bases not matched to a gene. CDR3 nucleotides: TGTGCCAGCAGCTTAGTGGCTAGCGGGAGTATGGATGAGCAGTTCTTC. Amino acid sequence: CASSLVASGSMDEQFF.

This chain links TRBV7-9 with TRBJ2-1, with a weak D call TRBD2 (7 bases). CDR3 length equals 17 residues. The germline CDR1 and CDR2 sequences are SEHNR and FQNEAQ (reference sequence). The V end lost 3 bases, the J end lost 7 bases, and 22 bases lay between the germline ends. CDR3 residues: CASSFLSGGGFRNEQFF. CDR3 nucleotide sequence: TGTGCCAGCAGCTTCCTGTCCGGCGGGGGCTTTAGAAATGAGCAGTTCTTC.

The chain carries TRBV27 and TRBJ2-7; the match to TRBD2 covers 8 bases. The V and J ends lost 4 bases and 3 bases, in that order; junction bases with no gene match: 14. From germline, CDR1 is MNHEY and CDR2 SMNVEV (reference sequence). The CDR3 is 17 amino acids. The CDR3 bases are TGTGCCAGCAGTTCCCGGGGGGGCGAGTCAAACTACTACGAGCAGTACTTC. Residues: CASSSRGGESNYYEQYF.

The chain joins TRBV7-9 to TRBJ2-5; 7 nucleotides align to TRBD1. CDR3 size: 18 residues. Germline CDR1 SEHNR, CDR2 FQNEAQ (reference sequence). The V gene end was trimmed by 1 base and the J gene end by 4 bases; junction bases not matched to a gene: 15. This chain's CDR3 is CASSLGIRTGRVLETQYF. The CDR3 coding sequence is TGTGCCAGCAGCTTAGGGATAAGGACAGGACGGGTATTAGAGACCCAGTACTTC.

This sequence joins TRBV2 and TRBJ2-1; 10 bases are shared with TRBD2. The CDR3 runs 17 residues. CDR1 SNHLY and CDR2 FYNNEI come from the germline V gene. Germline trimming cut 3 bases from V and 7 bases from J; bases unmatched to any gene: 12. CDR3 DNA sequence: TGTGCCAGCAGTGATGGGAATCTAGCGGGAGTTAGGAATGAGCAGTTCTTC. Amino acid sequence: CASSDGNLAGVRNEQFF. Full variable domain (rest looked up from reference TRBV2 and TRBJ2-1): EPEVTQTPSHQVTQMGQEVILRCVPISNHLYFYWYRQILGQKVEFLVSFYNNEISEKSEIFDDQFSVERPDGSNFTLKIRSTKLEDSAMYFCASSDGNLAGVRNEQFFGPGTRLTVL.

The chain joins TRBV7-8 to TRBJ1-1, with 11 positions matching TRBD1. This CDR3 is 16 amino acids long. Germline V CDR1 and CDR2: SGHVS, FQNEAQ. After removal of 2 bases from V and 4 bases from J, the junction contained 6 bases not matched to a gene. The CDR3 sequence: CASSLSSGTGGTEAFF. The CDR3 DNA follows: TGTGCCAGCAGCTTAAGTTCAGGGACAGGGGGCACTGAAGCTTTCTTT.

V is TRBV5-8 and J is TRBJ2-5; no clear D gene. The length of the CDR3 is 10 residues. The V end lost 6 bases, the J end lost 11 bases, and 11 bases lay between the germline ends. The germline gives CDR1 SGHTS, CDR2 YDEGEE. For the CDR3, the DNA is TGTGCCAGCACCCTCCTGGAGCAGTACTTC. This encodes CASTLLEQYF. The variable domain in full, completed from reference TRBV5-8 and TRBJ2-5, reads EAGVTQSPTHLIKTRGQQATLRCSPISGHTSVYWYQQALGLGLQFLLWYDEGEERNRGNFPPRFSGRQFPNYSSELNVNALELEDSALYLCASTLLEQYFGPGTRLLVL.

Notes on this clone: Other nucleotide sequences in the sample specify the same CDR3. The gene calls are TRBV19 and TRBJ2-7, with D perhaps matching TRBD1 (6 bases). V was cut by 4 bases and J by 4 bases, with 17 bases left in between. This CDR3 contains 15 residues. The V gene's germline CDR1 is LNHDA and CDR2 SQIVND (reference sequence). CDR3 in DNA: TGTGCCAGTAGTAGAGCATGGACAGCATTATACGAGCAGTACTTC. This encodes CASSRAWTALYEQYF.

V and J are TRBV28 and TRBJ1-1; no clear D. Germline V gives CDR1 MDHEN, CDR2 SYDVKM. Deletions cut 6 bases from V and 0 bases from J, with 8 bases between. CDR3 length: 13 residues. The CDR3 nucleotides are TGTGCCAGCAGCAGACAAATGAACACTGAAGCTTTCTTT. Translated, it gives CASSRQMNTEAFF.

This chain links TRBV7-3 with TRBJ1-1, with 11 bases identical to TRBD1. Germline loops: CDR1 SGHTA, CDR2 FQGTGA. Losses at the gene ends were 5 bases for V and 7 bases for J; bases not matched to a gene: 12. The CDR3 has 16 amino acids. This CDR3 reads CASSPTHGTGGDEAFF. In DNA, the CDR3 is TGTGCCAGCAGCCCAACCCACGGGACAGGGGGGGATGAAGCTTTCTTT.

Only a few counts were recorded for this clone. This chain joins TRBV28 and TRBJ1-4; possible D gene TRBD1, 5 bases. The CDR3 sequence is 15 residues long. Between the trimmed V and J ends, which lost 5 bases and 1 base, there was a span of 11 bases. CDR1 and CDR2 (germline): MDHEN, SYDVKM. CDR3 region: CASSASGVTNEKLFF. Here the CDR3 DNA reads TGTGCCAGCAGTGCCTCGGGGGTAACTAATGAAAAACTGTTTTTT. The full variable domain, rest sourced from reference TRBV28 and TRBJ1-4, is DVKVTQSSRYLVKRTGEKVFLECVQDMDHENMFWYRQDPGLGLRLIYFSYDVKMKEKGDIPEGYSVSREKKERFSLILESASTNQTSMYLCASSASGVTNEKLFFGSGTQLSVL.

J is TRBJ2-5 and V is TRBV7-6; 11 bases map to TRBD2. The J call may not be correct, given that the DNA end is closer to TRBJ2-7. The germline CDR1 and CDR2 sequences are SGHVS and FNYEAQ. The CDR3 runs 14 residues. The CDR3 region has the DNA TGTGCCAGCATGACCGGGACTAGCGGCTACGAGCAGTACTTC. Encoded protein: CASMTGTSGYEQYF.

The chain has TRBV4-3 and TRBJ2-2; perhaps TRBD1 as D (6 bases). V shed 6 bases and J shed 6 bases, with 11 bases lying between them. The germline V gene has CDR1 LGHNA and CDR2 YSLEER. The CDR3 totals 13 residues. CDR3 in amino acids: CASSRRGSGELFF. For the CDR3, the DNA is TGCGCCAGCAGTCGCAGGGGATCCGGGGAGCTGTTTTTT.

The V call is TRBV30, the J call TRBJ1-5; TRBD1 matches at 7 bases. CDR3 length: 13 amino acids. Germline CDR1 reads GTSNPN; CDR2 reads SVGIG (reference sequence). V lost 0 bases, J lost 6 bases, and 2 bases stayed unmatched. The CDR3 loop reads CAWSVEGAQPQHF. CDR3 nucleotides: TGTGCCTGGAGTGTGGAGGGGGCTCAGCCCCAGCATTTT.

Remarks on this clone: The germline gene is not matched at one end of the junction; a read error may be the cause. The rearrangement links TRBV7-9 to TRBJ2-5; no clear D. The CDR3 is 14 residues long. Germline CDR1 SEHNR, CDR2 FQNEAQ (reference sequence). In DNA, the CDR3 is TGTTCCAGCAGCTCGCGAGGAGCGCTCGAGACCCAGTACTTC. This encodes CSSSSRGALETQYF.

The rearrangement joins TRBV13 to TRBJ2-7, with 8 nucleotides matching TRBD2. CDR3 size: 15 residues. Unmatched junction bases numbered 5, after V lost 4 bases and J lost 0 bases. Looked up from germline, CDR1 is PRHDT and CDR2 is FYEKMQ (reference sequence). The CDR3 nucleotides are TGTGCCAGCAGCTCTAGCGGGTATAGCTCCTACGAGCAGTACTTC. Amino acids: CASSSSGYSSYEQYF. The entire variable domain, with the rest obtained from reference TRBV13 and TRBJ2-7, is as follows: AAGVIQSPRHLIKEKRETATLKCYPIPRHDTVYWYQQGPGQDPQFLISFYEKMQSDKGSIPDRFSAQQFSDYHSELNMSSLELGDSALYFCASSSSGYSSYEQYFGPGTRLTVT.

About this clone: This sample also contains other DNA sequences that code for the same CDR3. V is TRBV19 and J is TRBJ2-1, with 8 positions matching TRBD1. The length of the CDR3 is 14 residues. The V and J ends lost 6 bases and 1 base, in that order; junction bases with no gene match: 2. The germline V gene encodes CDR1 LNHDA and CDR2 SQIVND (reference sequence). CDR3 residues: CASSGQGSYNEQFF. CDR3 nucleotides: TGTGCCAGTAGCGGACAGGGATCCTACAATGAGCAGTTCTTC.

This clone appeared a single time. A junction end diverges from the germline sequence, so it may reflect a read error. The gene calls are TRBV30 and TRBJ1-1, with unresolved D. There are 10 residues in the CDR3. CDR1 is GTSNPN and CDR2 is SVGIG in the germline V gene (reference sequence). This CDR3 is CGLVLNEAFF. For the CDR3, the DNA is TGCGGTCTGGTCCTCAATGAAGCTTTCTTT.

This chain uses TRBV5-1 with TRBJ1-3; D gene unclear. The CDR3 spans 13 residues. Germline V gives CDR1 SGHRS, CDR2 YFSETQ. Deletions cut 4 bases from V and 4 bases from J, with 9 bases between. The CDR3 coding sequence is TGCGCCAGCAGCCTCGGGATCGGAAACACCATATATTTT. Its protein product is CASSLGIGNTIYF.

The V gene is TRBV27, the J gene TRBJ2-2, with 9 bases aligning to TRBD2. This CDR3 is 19 amino acids long. After removal of 2 bases from V and 1 base from J, the junction contained 11 bases not matched to a gene. Germline V gene lookup returns CDR1 MNHEY and CDR2 SMNVEV (reference sequence). CDR3 sequence reads: CASSLRGASGTMNTGELFF. The CDR3 coding sequence is TGTGCCAGCAGTTTACGGGGGGCTAGCGGGACTATGAACACCGGGGAGCTGTTTTTT.

The V call is TRBV28, the J call TRBJ2-5, with 9 bases that match TRBD1. V lost 5 bases, J lost 2 bases, and 3 bases stayed unmatched. CDR1 MDHEN and CDR2 SYDVKM come from the germline V gene. CDR3 length: 14 amino acids. CDR3: CASSRDRVQETQYF. CDR3 bases: TGTGCCAGCAGTCGGGACAGGGTACAAGAGACCCAGTACTTC. Filled out from reference TRBV28 and TRBJ2-5, the complete variable domain reads DVKVTQSSRYLVKRTGEKVFLECVQDMDHENMFWYRQDPGLGLRLIYFSYDVKMKEKGDIPEGYSVSREKKERFSLILESASTNQTSMYLCASSRDRVQETQYFGPGTRLLVL.

The chain uses TRBV5-5 and TRBJ2-7; the D gene is possibly TRBD1 (5 bases). CDR3 length: 17 amino acids. Germline V CDR1 and CDR2: SGHKS, YYEKEE (reference sequence). The V and J ends lost 5 bases and 3 bases respectively, with 24 bases between them. The CDR3 loop reads CASRSEQVFIGDYEQYF. CDR3 nucleotide sequence: TGTGCCAGCAGATCCGAACAGGTTTTTATTGGGGACTACGAGCAGTACTTC.

This clone occurred a few times. The chain couples TRBV25-1 to TRBJ2-4; 7 bases fit TRBD1. After removal of 1 base from V and 15 bases from J, the junction contained 12 bases not matched to a gene. Germline assignment: CDR1 MGHDK and CDR2 SYGVNS. The CDR3 spans 14 residues. In nucleotides, the CDR3 is TGTGCCAGCAGTGAATTGGGACAGAAGGGCTTGTGGTACTTC. Protein sequence: CASSELGQKGLWYF.

This sequence joins TRBV7-9 and TRBJ2-5; 7 bases agree with TRBD1. J was trimmed by 4 bases and V by 10 bases; bases with no gene match: 6. The CDR3 covers 12 residues. The germline V gene encodes CDR1 SEHNR and CDR2 FQNEAQ (reference sequence). The CDR3 sequence: CATAGTAETQYF. In DNA, the CDR3 is TGTGCCACCGCCGGGACAGCAGAGACCCAGTACTTC.

Notes on this clone: The same CDR3 can be traced to other DNA sequences in this sample. The chain combines TRBV2 with TRBJ1-1; 7 bases map to TRBD1. Per germline, CDR1 SNHLY and CDR2 FYNNEI. The CDR3 has 14 residues. The trim removed 6 bases at V and 0 bases at J, leaving 4 bases unmatched. In DNA form, the CDR3 reads TGTGCCAGCAGCCCGGGACAGCTGAACACTGAAGCTTTCTTT. Amino acids: CASSPGQLNTEAFF.

This clone appeared once. The chain employs TRBV5-6 and TRBJ2-5; TRBD1 matches 7 bases. V shed 4 bases and J 4 bases; nucleotides not matched to a gene: 10. The CDR3 contains 15 residues. Germline CDR1 SGHDT, CDR2 YYEEEE. DNA for the CDR3: TGTGCCAGCAGCAAAAGGACAGGAGATCTAGAGACCCAGTACTTC. It specifies CASSKRTGDLETQYF.

Remarks on this clone: Additional DNA sequences in this sample encode the identical CDR3. The chain carries TRBV5-1 and TRBJ1-1; D call uncertain. This CDR3 is built from 12 residues. Germline V gives CDR1 SGHRS, CDR2 YFSETQ. With 0 bases removed from V and 5 bases from J, the gap between germline ends came to 5 bases. CDR3 sequence: CASSLGRTEAFF. The CDR3 DNA sequence: TGCGCCAGCAGCTTGGGGCGGACTGAAGCTTTCTTT.

The rearrangement joins TRBV5-1 to TRBJ2-7, with 9 nucleotides matching TRBD2. Trimming cost V 0 bases and J 2 bases; bases outside gene matches: 3. CDR1 is SGHRS and CDR2 is YFSETQ in the germline V gene. There are 15 residues in the CDR3. The CDR3 DNA follows: TGCGCCAGCAGCTTGGAACGCGGGAGGGCCTACGAGCAGTACTTC. This encodes CASSLERGRAYEQYF. Drawing the rest from reference TRBV5-1 and TRBJ2-7, the complete variable domain is KAGVTQTPRYLIKTRGQQVTLSCSPISGHRSVSWYQQTPGQGLQFLFEYFSETQRNKGNFPGRFSGRQFSNSRSEMNVSTLELGDSALYLCASSLERGRAYEQYFGPGTRLTVT.

J is TRBJ2-1 and V is TRBV7-8, with TRBD2 identical over 9 bases. V dropped 5 bases and J dropped 0; count of bases not matched to a gene: 5. Germline CDR1 and CDR2: SGHVS and FQNEAQ. This CDR3 has 16 amino acids. The CDR3 here is CASSRTSESSYNEQFF. The CDR3 region has the DNA TGTGCCAGCAGCAGGACTAGCGAGAGCTCCTACAATGAGCAGTTCTTC. The full variable domain, completed using reference TRBV7-8 and TRBJ2-1, is GAGVSQSPRYKVAKRGQDVALRCDPISGHVSLFWYQQALGQGPEFLTYFQNEAQLDKSGLPSDRFFAERPEGSVSTLKIQRTQQEDSAVYLCASSRTSESSYNEQFFGPGTRLTVL.

The V gene is TRBV7-6, the J gene TRBJ2-5, with 7 bases fitting TRBD2. CDR1 and CDR2 (germline): SGHVS, FNYEAQ. This CDR3 is 15 amino acids long. With 4 bases clipped from V and 3 bases from J, the junction kept 8 bases outside the gene matches. The CDR3 DNA is TGTGCCAGCAGCTCGCTTTCCGCGGGAGAAGAGACCCAGTACTTC. This codes for CASSSLSAGEETQYF.

Points on this clone: Other DNA sequences from this sample encode an identical CDR3 as well. CDR3 nucleotides: TGTGCCAGCTCGCAAGGAGTGAACACTGAAGCTTTCTTT. Protein sequence: CASSQGVNTEAFF. The chain is built from TRBV18 and TRBJ1-1; no firm D call. The CDR3 totals 13 residues. The germline V gene has CDR1 KGHSH and CDR2 LQKENI. V lost 6 bases to trimming and J lost 0 bases, with 8 bases between them.